Listed here are 10 T cell receptor beta chains from one sample, sequenced in a study of cytomegalovirus exposure and HLA in healthy donors. Profiled with immunoSEQ multiplex PCR; TCRdb holds only in-frame clones, not every one. The table records over 100,000 clones, 89% of them present only once. Sequencing was performed on PBMCs. The source is a woman under 30 in good health and CMV-seronegative.

The CDR3 sequence: CASSLERDQPQHF. The CDR3 DNA reads as TGTGCCAGCAGCTTAGAACGAGATCAGCCCCAGCATTTT. This chain uses TRBV7-8 with TRBJ1-5; no clear D gene. Germline loops: CDR1 SGHVS, CDR2 FQNEAQ. The CDR3 runs to 13 residues. V was clipped by 1 base and J by 5 bases, with 6 bases between them.

V usage is TRBV27 and J usage is TRBJ1-4; perhaps TRBD1 as D (5 bases). Trimming pared 7 bases from V and 8 bases from J, leaving 20 bases between. The germline V gene encodes CDR1 MNHEY and CDR2 SMNVEV (reference sequence). This CDR3 is built from 15 residues. The CDR3 DNA follows: TGTGCCAGCACCGCGAAATCACAGGTCCGCGAAAAACTGTTTTTT. Protein sequence: CASTAKSQVREKLFF.

This chain connects TRBV2 to TRBJ1-1; D ambiguous. Between the trimmed V and J ends, which lost 4 bases and 1 base, there was a span of 7 bases. Looked up from germline, CDR1 is SNHLY and CDR2 is FYNNEI. The CDR3 sequence is 13 residues long. This CDR3 is CASSVQKNTEAFF. CDR3 nucleotide sequence: TGTGCCAGCAGTGTACAGAAGAACACTGAAGCTTTCTTT.

The rearrangement joins TRBV18 to TRBJ1-1; no clear D. Trimming removed 3 bases at V and 5 bases at J, with 13 bases between. The CDR3 consists of 14 residues. Germline CDR1 is KGHSH and CDR2 is LQKENI. CDR3 loop: CASSPVFGVTEAFF. The DNA of the CDR3 is TGTGCCAGCTCACCGGTTTTCGGGGTTACTGAAGCTTTCTTT.

The rearrangement links TRBV27 to TRBJ1-2; 8 positions match TRBD1. Losses at the gene ends were 6 bases for V and 4 bases for J; bases not matched to a gene: 7. The CDR3 is 14 amino acids. Germline-derived CDR1 and CDR2 are MNHEY and SMNVEV (reference sequence). Here the CDR3 reads CASRTGGSSYGYTF. The CDR3 DNA reads TGTGCCAGCAGAACAGGGGGGTCTAGCTATGGCTACACCTTC.

J is TRBJ1-1 and V is TRBV6-1, with a tentative D call TRBD1 (5 bases). The CDR3 consists of 15 residues. Germline V gives CDR1 MNHNS, CDR2 SASEGT. V dropped 3 bases and J dropped 2 bases, with 13 bases sitting between them. The CDR3 DNA reads as TGTGCCAGCAGTGACCCATCGACAGCTAACACTGAAGCTTTCTTT. It specifies CASSDPSTANTEAFF.

The rearrangement uses TRBV5-1 and TRBJ2-7; TRBD2 matches 15 bases. CDR1 SGHRS and CDR2 YFSETQ come from the germline V gene. The length of the CDR3 is 19 residues. With V trimmed by 2 bases and J by 1 base, 10 bases remained unmatched. The CDR3 sequence: CASSLKGTSGGTESYEQYF. CDR3 sequence (DNA): TGCGCCAGCAGCTTAAAGGGGACTAGCGGGGGGACCGAATCCTACGAGCAGTACTTC.

This rearrangement joins TRBV18 to TRBJ2-5, with TRBD2 as a possible D gene (7 bases). The CDR3 runs to 15 residues. CDR1 and CDR2 (germline): KGHSH, LQKENI. Trimming left V 0 bases short and J 2 bases short, with 10 bases between. Here the CDR3 DNA reads TGTGCCAGCTCACCACCAGGGGGGGCTCAAGAGACCCAGTACTTC. As protein: CASSPPGGAQETQYF.

The genes are TRBV5-1 and TRBJ1-1, with 10 bases identical to TRBD1. Trimming removed 4 bases from V and 0 bases from J; junction bases left unmatched: 9. The V gene's germline CDR1 is SGHRS and CDR2 YFSETQ. This CDR3 spans 17 amino acids. The chain's CDR3 is CASSPFPGQGMNTEAFF. DNA for the CDR3: TGCGCCAGCAGCCCGTTCCCGGGACAGGGGATGAACACTGAAGCTTTCTTT. The variable domain in full, completed from reference TRBV5-1 and TRBJ1-1, reads KAGVTQTPRYLIKTRGQQVTLSCSPISGHRSVSWYQQTPGQGLQFLFEYFSETQRNKGNFPGRFSGRQFSNSRSEMNVSTLELGDSALYLCASSPFPGQGMNTEAFFGQGTRLTVV.

This chain joins TRBV7-6 and TRBJ1-5; 10 positions agree with TRBD1. The CDR3 is 14 residues long. Germline V gene sequence: CDR1 SGHVS, CDR2 FNYEAQ. The J segment lost 5 bases and the V segment lost 5 bases, leaving 3 bases of the junction unmatched. The CDR3 reads CASSPGTGDQPQHF. CDR3 DNA: TGTGCCAGCAGCCCTGGGACAGGGGATCAGCCCCAGCATTTT.